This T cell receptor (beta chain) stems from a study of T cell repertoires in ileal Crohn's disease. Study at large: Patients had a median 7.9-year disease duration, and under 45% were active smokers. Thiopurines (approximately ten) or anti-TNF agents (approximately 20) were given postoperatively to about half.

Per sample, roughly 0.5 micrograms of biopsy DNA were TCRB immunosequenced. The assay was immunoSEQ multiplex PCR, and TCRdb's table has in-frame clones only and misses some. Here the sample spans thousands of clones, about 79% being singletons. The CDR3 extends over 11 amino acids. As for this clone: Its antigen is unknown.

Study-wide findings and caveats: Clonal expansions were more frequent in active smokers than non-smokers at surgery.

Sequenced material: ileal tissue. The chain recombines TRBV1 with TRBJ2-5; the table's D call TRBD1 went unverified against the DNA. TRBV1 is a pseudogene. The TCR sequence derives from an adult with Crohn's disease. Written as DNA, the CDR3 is TGCACCAGCAGCCCCCCAGGGACCCAGTACTTC. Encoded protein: CTSSPPGTQYF.